This TCR beta chain was retrieved from a study of cytomegalovirus exposure and HLA in healthy donors. Study-wide results and caveats: No immune exposure information besides CMV serostatus was available. In vitro confirmation showed three CMV-associated chains to be CMV antigen specific. In a later analysis, a genetic analysis reported fewer productive-TCR N-insertions in an Asian-associated ancestry cluster than the cohort average. In a later analysis, a missense DCLRE1C variant was linked to TCR beta V- and J-gene trimming.

This clone was counted a single time. Its antigen is as yet unknown. A read error may account for a junction end that differs from germline. Germline lookup yields CDR1 SSHAT and CDR2 FNYEAQ (reference sequence). The CDR3 consists of 15 residues. The PCR was carried out with 60 Vbeta primers and 13 Jbeta primers. Produced via immunoSEQ multiplex PCR; TCRdb's table is partial and in-frame only. The top ten hold about a tenth of the sample, which has about 120,000 clones, about 80% seen once. This chain joins TRBV7-7 and TRBJ2-1; the D is unclear. The clonotype was recovered from a man under 40 in good health and CMV-seropositive. Sequences were obtained from PBMCs. The CDR3: CASSLSSNVYNEQFF. Here the CDR3 DNA reads TGTGCTAGCAGCTTAAGCTCGAACGTCTACAATGAGCAGTTCTTC.